Listed below are T cell receptor beta chains from one sample, sequenced in a study of T-cell memory formation after mild COVID-19. Each CDR3 protein gets one entry after TCRdb re-called the 5' RACE reads with MiXCR. The sample gives around 530,000 distinct CDR3 sequences, about 22% of which show up once; approximately 8% is in the top ten. Sequenced sample: PBMCs or a T cell subset sorted from them (not recorded which). The receptors were gathered from an adult woman who had mild COVID-19 (a few samples of this study predate the infection). Cell type and time point are not known. The CDR3 runs from the conserved cysteine through the conserved F or W. D genes are given only for firm matches. The size of a clone is reported for some rows only, either as once, few or many, or as a class for expanded clones.

J | V | D | size | DNA | CDR3
TRBJ1-5 | TRBV2 | NA | NA | TGTGCCAGCAGTTCCTCGTGGGTTTCTTCCCAGCATTTT | CASSSSWVSSQHF
TRBJ1-1 | TRBV24-1 | NA | NA | TGTGCCACCAGTGATAGTGCCGGGGCGAACACTGAAGCTTTCTTT | CATSDSAGANTEAFF
TRBJ2-5 | TRBV15 | NA | few | TGTGCCACCAGCACCGGCCCAAGCGGGTTTAAAGAGACCCAGTACTTC | CATSTGPSGFKETQYF
TRBJ1-1 | TRBV19 | TRBD1 | few | TGTGCCAGTGCTGGGGACAGGGGTCCGGGAGGTGAAGCTTTCTTT | CASAGDRGPGGEAFF
TRBJ2-3 | TRBV5-4 | NA | NA | TGTGCCAGCACCCCGGGGAGCAAAGTCTCAAGCACAGATACGCAGTATTTT | CASTPGSKVSSTDTQYF
TRBJ2-1 | TRBV5-1 | NA | NA | TGCGCCAGCTACCAAATAGTAAGTGAGCAGTTCTTC | CASYQIVSEQFF
TRBJ2-7 | TRBV6-2/TRBV6-3 | TRBD1 | few | TGTGCCAGCAGTTCTCCGGGACAGGGGTTCGGCGAGCAGTACTTC | CASSSPGQGFGEQYF
TRBJ2-5 | TRBV29-1 | TRBD2 | NA | TGCAGCGTTGTTGGGGGGACTAGCGGGTTCCAAGAGACCCAGTACTTC | CSVVGGTSGFQETQYF
TRBJ1-3 | TRBV20-1 | NA | NA | TGCAGCGCTCCAGTGGGGACGGCTGGAAACACCATATATTTT | CSAPVGTAGNTIYF
TRBJ2-7 | TRBV12-3/TRBV12-4 | TRBD2 | NA | TGTGCCAGCAGTAGGAGGCCCGGGACTAGTTCTGGCGAGCAGTACTTC | CASSRRPGTSSGEQYF
TRBJ1-4 | TRBV5-6 | NA | NA | TGTGCCAGCAGCTCCGGGAGGGTTTTTAATGAAAAACTGTTTTTT | CASSSGRVFNEKLFF
TRBJ2-5 | TRBV24-1 | TRBD2 | few | TGTGCCACCAGTGATCTGGGGACTAGCCAAGAGACCCAGTACTTC | CATSDLGTSQETQYF
TRBJ2-2 | TRBV29-1 | TRBD2 | NA | TGCAGCGTTGAAGATCTCCTTACTAGCGGCTCGAACACCGGGGAGCTGTTTTTT | CSVEDLLTSGSNTGELFF
TRBJ1-5 | TRBV6-4 | TRBD1 | NA | TGTGCCAGCAGTCCTACAGGGGACGGTCAGCCCCAGCATTTT | CASSPTGDGQPQHF
TRBJ2-1 | TRBV25-1 | NA | NA | TGTGCCAGCAGTGTGTCTCTAGAAGTCAGCAGGAATGAGCAGTTCTTC | CASSVSLEVSRNEQFF
TRBJ2-1 | TRBV6-2/TRBV6-3 | NA | few | TGTGCCAGCAGCCCGCAGGGGAACAATGAGCAGTTCTTC | CASSPQGNNEQFF
TRBJ2-2 | TRBV7-9 | TRBD1 | NA | TGTGCCAGCAGCGCGACAGGGGACGGGGAGCTGTTTTTT | CASSATGDGELFF
TRBJ2-1 | TRBV20-1 | NA | NA | TGCAGTGCTAGAGAGGATGGAGGAACCTACAATGAGCAGTTCTTC | CSAREDGGTYNEQFF
TRBJ2-1 | TRBV20-1 | TRBD2 | few | TGCAGTGCTACTACTAGCGGGAGGAACAATGAGCAGTTCTTC | CSATTSGRNNEQFF
TRBJ2-1 | TRBV20-1 | TRBD1 | NA | TGCAGTGCTAAAGGACAGGGCATCTACAATGAGCAGTTCTTC | CSAKGQGIYNEQFF
TRBJ2-3 | TRBV20-1 | TRBD2 | NA | TGCAGTGCTAACTTAGCGGGAGGGTTCACAGATACGCAGTATTTT | CSANLAGGFTDTQYF
TRBJ2-2 | TRBV2 | NA | NA | TGTGCCAGCAGCCGGACATACGAGGTCGGGGAGCTGTTTTTT | CASSRTYEVGELFF
TRBJ2-3 | TRBV7-2 | NA | few | TGTGCCAGCAGCCGACGACAGTCTAGCACAGATACGCAGTATTTT | CASSRRQSSTDTQYF
TRBJ2-1 | TRBV5-1 | TRBD2 | many | TGCGCCAGCAGCGGTAGCGGGGAAAATGAGCAGTTCTTC | CASSGSGENEQFF
TRBJ1-2 | TRBV18 | TRBD1 | few | TGTGCCAGCTCACCAACCCGGGCAGGGGGCTTCTATGGCTACACCTTC | CASSPTRAGGFYGYTF
TRBJ2-1 | TRBV6-2/TRBV6-3 | TRBD2 | few | TGTGCCAGCAGTTACTGGACTAGCGGGAGGACCTTCATAAATGAGCAGTTCTTC | CASSYWTSGRTFINEQFF
TRBJ2-1 | TRBV9 | NA | once | TGTGCCAGCAGCGTAGGGTATGGAGTGTTGGGATATGAGCAGTTCTTC | CASSVGYGVLGYEQFF
TRBJ2-1 | TRBV5-4 | TRBD2 | few | TGTGCCAGCAGCTTGGCCGGCGGGAGGGCCTACAATGAGCAGTTCTTC | CASSLAGGRAYNEQFF
TRBJ2-7 | TRBV4-1 | NA | NA | TGCGCCAGCAGCCAAGATGGGCAAGCCCTCTCCTACGAGCAGTACTTC | CASSQDGQALSYEQYF
TRBJ2-7 | TRBV5-1 | NA | NA | TGCGCCAGCAGCTTAAGTTGGGGGCCCTCCTACGAGCAGTACTTC | CASSLSWGPSYEQYF
TRBJ2-2 | TRBV3-1 | NA | NA | TGTGCCAGCAGCCAAGGAGGGTCTTGGACCGGGGAGCTGTTTTTT | CASSQGGSWTGELFF
TRBJ1-4 | TRBV5-8 | NA | NA | TGTGCCAGCGGACCAGGACAGTCTGGGGAAAAACTGTTTTTT | CASGPGQSGEKLFF
TRBJ2-5 | TRBV7-6 | TRBD1 | NA | TGTGCCAGCAGCCCAACTCGACAGGGCACTGGGGAGACCCAGTACTTC | CASSPTRQGTGETQYF
TRBJ1-5 | TRBV20-1 | NA | NA | TGCAGTGCTAGAGATATGACAGTAGATAGCAATCAGCCCCAGCATTTT | CSARDMTVDSNQPQHF
TRBJ1-1 | TRBV6-2/TRBV6-3 | NA | NA | TGTGCCAGCAGTTCCTTTTACACTGAAGCTTTCTTT | CASSSFYTEAFF
TRBJ2-7 | TRBV3-1 | TRBD2 | few | TGTGCCAGCAGCCAAAAAAGCGGGGGGAGTGTCCCCTGGTCCTACGAGCAGTACTTC | CASSQKSGGSVPWSYEQYF
TRBJ2-7 | TRBV27 | TRBD1 | few | TGTGCCAGCAGCCCCGGTTGGGGGACAGGGGGCAGGTACGAGCAGTACTTC | CASSPGWGTGGRYEQYF
TRBJ2-2 | TRBV6-1 | TRBD1 | NA | TGTGCCAGCAGTGAACCGGGACAGTTGACCGGGGAGCTGTTTTTT | CASSEPGQLTGELFF
TRBJ1-1 | TRBV15 | TRBD1 | NA | TGTGCCACCAGCAGAGTAAGCAGGGGGGACACTGAAGCTTTCTTT | CATSRVSRGDTEAFF
TRBJ2-3 | TRBV9 | TRBD2 | few | TGTGCCAGCAGCGTAGAGAGGGGAGCCGGGGAGGGCTACAGTAGCGGACTACCCACAGATACGCAGTATTTT | CASSVERGAGEGYSSGLPTDTQYF
TRBJ2-1 | TRBV6-2/TRBV6-3 | TRBD2 | NA | TGTGCCAGCGGGGAGACTAGCGGGAGTTACGTATCTCCGTTCTTC | CASGETSGSYVSPFF
TRBJ2-5 | TRBV5-4 | TRBD1 | once | TGTGCCAGCAGCCCCTGGGCAGGGGGCGCGGGGACCCAGTACTTC | CASSPWAGGAGTQYF
TRBJ2-3 | TRBV10-3 | NA | NA | TGTGCCATCAGAGACCCGGGTGACCCCACAGATACGCAGTATTTT | CAIRDPGDPTDTQYF
TRBJ2-5 | TRBV4-1 | TRBD2 | NA | TGCGCCAGCAGCCAAGCTACCGCGGGGGGCGGGGAGACCCAGTACTTC | CASSQATAGGGETQYF